This entry concerns a single T cell receptor (beta chain). No antigen is known for it. Germline V gene sequence: CDR1 KGHSH, CDR2 LQKENI. The CDR3 totals 16 residues. The ends lost 2 bases at V and 0 bases at J; junction bases unmatched: 7. The PBMCs were sourced from fresh peripheral blood (about 9.7 ml). This sample stems from a study of T cells in Graves' hyperthyroidism and ophthalmopathy. Study observations and caveats: Blood samples included most of the expanded thyroid clonotypes exceeding 0.001. Before onset, by a median of around 6.4 months, the model predicted ophthalmopathy.

TCR beta CDR3 regions were amplified from RNA transcripts. The HTBI set primed first-round TCR CDR3 RT-PCR. In TCRdb, the multiplex PCR reads were re-called with MiXCR into one record per CDR3 protein. The table records around 520,000 distinct CDR3 sequences, about 24% of them present only once. The sequence derives from a woman aged 30 to 39 with Graves' ophthalmopathy. Input material: blood. The rearrangement links TRBV18 to TRBJ2-7, with 7 bases fitting TRBD2. Here the CDR3 reads CASSPTSGDSSYEQYF. The CDR3 nucleotides read TGTGCCAGCTCACCAACCAGCGGGGATAGCTCCTACGAGCAGTACTTC. The whole variable domain, filled in from reference TRBV18 and TRBJ2-7, reads NAGVMQNPRHLVRRRGQEARLRCSPMKGHSHVYWYRQLPEEGLKFMVYLQKENIIDESGMPKERFSAEFPKEGPSILRIQQVVRGDSAAYFCASSPTSGDSSYEQYFGPGTRLTVT.